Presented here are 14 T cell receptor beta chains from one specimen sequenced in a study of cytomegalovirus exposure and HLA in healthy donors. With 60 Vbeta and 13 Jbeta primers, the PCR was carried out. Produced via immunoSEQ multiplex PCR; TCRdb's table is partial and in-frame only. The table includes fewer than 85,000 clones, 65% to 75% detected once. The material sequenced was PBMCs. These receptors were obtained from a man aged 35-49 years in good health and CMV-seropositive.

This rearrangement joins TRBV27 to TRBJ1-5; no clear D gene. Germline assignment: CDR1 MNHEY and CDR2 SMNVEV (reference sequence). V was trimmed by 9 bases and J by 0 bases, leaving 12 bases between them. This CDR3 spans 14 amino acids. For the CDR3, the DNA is TGTGCCAGTTCAATCGGAGATAGCAATCAGCCCCAGCATTTT. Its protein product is CASSIGDSNQPQHF.

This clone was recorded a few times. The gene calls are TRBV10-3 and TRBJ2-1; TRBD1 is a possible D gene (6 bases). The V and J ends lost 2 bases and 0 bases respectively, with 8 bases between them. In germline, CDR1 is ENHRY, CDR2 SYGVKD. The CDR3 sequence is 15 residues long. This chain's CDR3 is CAISETGSSYNEQFF. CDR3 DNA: TGTGCCATCAGTGAGACAGGGAGCTCCTACAATGAGCAGTTCTTC.

CDR3 coding DNA: TGCGCCAGCAGCTTAGGGGGGGGGTGGACGAGCACTGAAGCTTTCTTT. This encodes CASSLGGGWTSTEAFF. The V gene is TRBV5-1, the J gene TRBJ1-1; D is perhaps TRBD1 (6 bases). Germline loops: CDR1 SGHRS, CDR2 YFSETQ. Trimming stripped 2 bases from V and 4 bases from J, with 18 bases between. This CDR3 comprises 16 residues.

The CDR3 is CASSEGRTLTDTQYF. The CDR3, as DNA: TGTGCCAGCAGTGAAGGCAGGACTTTAACAGATACGCAGTATTTT. The rearrangement links TRBV2 to TRBJ2-3; D is possibly TRBD2 (5 bases). The CDR3 has 15 residues. V lost 1 base and J 3 bases, leaving 11 bases between the germline ends. Per germline, CDR1 SNHLY and CDR2 FYNNEI. Complete variable domain (other parts from reference TRBV2 and TRBJ2-3): EPEVTQTPSHQVTQMGQEVILRCVPISNHLYFYWYRQILGQKVEFLVSFYNNEISEKSEIFDDQFSVERPDGSNFTLKIRSTKLEDSAMYFCASSEGRTLTDTQYFGPGTRLTVL.

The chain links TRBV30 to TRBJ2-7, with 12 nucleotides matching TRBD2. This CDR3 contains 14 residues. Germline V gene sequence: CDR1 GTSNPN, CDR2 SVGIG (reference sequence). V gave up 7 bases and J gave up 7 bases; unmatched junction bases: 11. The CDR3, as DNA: TGTGCCTCCAGACTAGCGGGGGCCATAGGGGAGCAGTACTTC. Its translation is CASRLAGAIGEQYF.

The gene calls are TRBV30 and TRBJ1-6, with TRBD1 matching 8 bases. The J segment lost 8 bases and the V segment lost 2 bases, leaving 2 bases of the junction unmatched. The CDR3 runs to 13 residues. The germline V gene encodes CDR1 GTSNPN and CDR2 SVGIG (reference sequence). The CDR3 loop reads CAWSPGGDSPLHF. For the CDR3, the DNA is TGTGCCTGGAGTCCAGGGGGCGATTCACCCCTCCACTTT. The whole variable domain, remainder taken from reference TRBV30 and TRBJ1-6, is SQTIHQWPATLVQPVGSPLSLECTVEGTSNPNLYWYRQAAGRGLQLLFYSVGIGQISSEVPQNLSASRPQDRQFILSSKKLLLSDSGFYLCAWSPGGDSPLHFGNGTRLTVT.

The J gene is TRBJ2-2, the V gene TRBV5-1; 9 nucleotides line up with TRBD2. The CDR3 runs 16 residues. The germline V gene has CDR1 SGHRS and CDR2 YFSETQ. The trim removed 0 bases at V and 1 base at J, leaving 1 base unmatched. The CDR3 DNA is TGCGCCAGCAGCTTGGGACTAGCGGTGAACACCGGGGAGCTGTTTTTT. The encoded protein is CASSLGLAVNTGELFF.

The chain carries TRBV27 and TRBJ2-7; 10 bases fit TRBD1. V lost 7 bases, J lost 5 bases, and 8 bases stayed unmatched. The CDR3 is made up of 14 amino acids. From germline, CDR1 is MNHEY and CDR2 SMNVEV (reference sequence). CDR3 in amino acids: CASNIRDRGHEQYF. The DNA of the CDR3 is TGTGCCAGCAACATAAGGGACAGGGGTCACGAGCAGTACTTC.

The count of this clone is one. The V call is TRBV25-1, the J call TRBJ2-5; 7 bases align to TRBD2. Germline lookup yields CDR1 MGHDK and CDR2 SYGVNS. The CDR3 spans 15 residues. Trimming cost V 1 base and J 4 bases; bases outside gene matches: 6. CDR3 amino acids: CASSELRGSGETQYF. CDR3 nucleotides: TGTGCCAGCAGTGAATTGCGGGGGAGTGGAGAGACCCAGTACTTC.

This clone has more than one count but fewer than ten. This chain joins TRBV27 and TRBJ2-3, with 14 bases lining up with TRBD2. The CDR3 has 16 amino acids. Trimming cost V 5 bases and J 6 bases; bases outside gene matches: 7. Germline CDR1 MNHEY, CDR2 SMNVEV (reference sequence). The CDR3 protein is CASSPTWTSGRDTQYF. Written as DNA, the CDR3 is TGTGCCAGCAGTCCGACCTGGACTAGCGGGAGGGATACGCAGTATTTT.

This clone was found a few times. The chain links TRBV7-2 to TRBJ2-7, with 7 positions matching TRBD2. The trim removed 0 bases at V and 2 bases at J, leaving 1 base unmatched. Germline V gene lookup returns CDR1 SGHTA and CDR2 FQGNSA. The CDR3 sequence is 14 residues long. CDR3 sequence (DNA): TGTGCCAGCAGCTTAGCGGGGGGGACCTACGAGCAGTACTTC. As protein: CASSLAGGTYEQYF.

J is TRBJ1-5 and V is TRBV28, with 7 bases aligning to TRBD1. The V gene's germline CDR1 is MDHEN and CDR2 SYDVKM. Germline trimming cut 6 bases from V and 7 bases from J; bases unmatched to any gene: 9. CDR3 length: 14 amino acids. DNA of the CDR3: TGTGCCAGCAGCCGAGGGGGCGCAGGACAGCCCCAGCATTTT. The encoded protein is CASSRGGAGQPQHF.

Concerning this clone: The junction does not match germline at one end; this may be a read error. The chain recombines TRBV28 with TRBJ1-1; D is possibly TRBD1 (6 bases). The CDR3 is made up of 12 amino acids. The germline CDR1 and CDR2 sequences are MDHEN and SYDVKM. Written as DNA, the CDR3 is TGTGCCAGCAGTTTAGGGGGCTTAGGGGTTATCTTT. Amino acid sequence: CASSLGGLGVIF.

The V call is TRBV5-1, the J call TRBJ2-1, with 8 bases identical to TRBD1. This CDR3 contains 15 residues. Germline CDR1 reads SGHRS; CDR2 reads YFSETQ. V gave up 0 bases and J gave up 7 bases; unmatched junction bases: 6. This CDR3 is CASSLGVRGLNEQFF. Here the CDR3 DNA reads TGCGCCAGCAGCTTGGGGGTCAGGGGGCTGAATGAGCAGTTCTTC.